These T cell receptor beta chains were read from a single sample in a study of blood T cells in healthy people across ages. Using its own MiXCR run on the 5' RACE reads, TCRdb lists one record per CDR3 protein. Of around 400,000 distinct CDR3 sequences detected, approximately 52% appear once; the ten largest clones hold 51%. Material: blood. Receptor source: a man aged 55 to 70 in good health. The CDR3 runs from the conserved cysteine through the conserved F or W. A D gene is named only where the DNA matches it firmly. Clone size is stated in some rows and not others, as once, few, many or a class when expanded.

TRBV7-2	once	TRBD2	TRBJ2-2	TGTGCCAGCAGTGCTCCTAGCGGGGGGTCAAGGTGGGAGCTGTTTTTT	CASSAPSGGSRWELFF
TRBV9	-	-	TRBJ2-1	TGTGCCAGCAGTCCCCTCGCGTCCTACAATGAGCAGTTCTTC	CASSPLASYNEQFF
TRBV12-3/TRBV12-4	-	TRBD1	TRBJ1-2	TGTGCCAGCAGTTCGACAGGGCAATATGGCTACACCTTC	CASSSTGQYGYTF
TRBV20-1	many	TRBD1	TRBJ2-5	TGCAGTGCTCCCGGACAGGGAGAGACCCAGTACTTC	CSAPGQGETQYF
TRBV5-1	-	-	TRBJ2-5	TGCGCCAGCAGCAGGGCGACTAGTTATGAAGAGACCCAGTACTTC	CASSRATSYEETQYF
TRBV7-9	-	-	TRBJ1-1	TGTGCCAGCAGCCCGACTCTTCCCGGGCCCACTGAAGCTTTCTTT	CASSPTLPGPTEAFF
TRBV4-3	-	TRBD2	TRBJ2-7	TGCGCCAGCAGCCAGGGGCTTTTCCGGGAGGGCCCCTCCTACGAGCAGTACTTC	CASSQGLFREGPSYEQYF
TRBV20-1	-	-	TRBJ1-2	TGCAGTGCTAGAGATTTCACAGCTAACTATGGCTACACCTTC	CSARDFTANYGYTF
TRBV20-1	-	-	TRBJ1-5	TGCAGTGCTAGAGAGGGGGCAGCCTGGTCTCAGCCCCAGCATTTT	CSAREGAAWSQPQHF
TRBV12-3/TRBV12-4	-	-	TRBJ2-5	TGTGCCAGCAGTTTACGGGTAGCGGCATCCCAAGAGACCCAGTACTTC	CASSLRVAASQETQYF
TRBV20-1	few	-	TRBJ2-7	TGCAGTGCTACCAAGGGAGGCGCCTACGAGCAGTACTTC	CSATKGGAYEQYF
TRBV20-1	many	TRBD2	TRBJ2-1	TGCAGTGCTAGAAGCGGGAGGGGTGAGCAGTTCTTC	CSARSGRGEQFF
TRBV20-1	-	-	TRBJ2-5	TGCAATGCCCCGGGGGAAGGGCTGCGAGGGACCCAGTACTTC	CNAPGEGLRGTQYF
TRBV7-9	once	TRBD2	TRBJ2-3	TGTGCCAGCAGCTTATCGACTAGCGGGGGCAGAGATACGCAGTATTTT	CASSLSTSGGRDTQYF
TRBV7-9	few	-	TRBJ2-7	TGTGCCAGCAATGAGGACGGCTCCTACGAGCAGTACTTC	CASNEDGSYEQYF
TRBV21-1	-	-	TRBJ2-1	TGTGCCAGCAGCAAGTCTAAAGAGAGCTCCTACAATGAGCAGTTCTTC	CASSKSKESSYNEQFF
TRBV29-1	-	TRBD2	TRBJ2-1	TGCAGCGTTGTCCTAGCGGGGGATGAGCAGTTCTTC	CSVVLAGDEQFF
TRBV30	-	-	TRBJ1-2	TGTGCCTGGAGTGTATCACGGGAAGGTAACTATGGCTACACCTTC	CAWSVSREGNYGYTF
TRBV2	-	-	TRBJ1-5	TGTGCCAGCAGCCGGGGGGACGCGGGTCAGCCCCAGCATTTT	CASSRGDAGQPQHF
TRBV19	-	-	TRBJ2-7	TGTGCCAGTAAGTTGGGCGGGACAGCCTACAATGAGCAGTACTTC	CASKLGGTAYNEQYF
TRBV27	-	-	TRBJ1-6	TGTGCCAGCAGGCAACCGGTAGGGTCCTATAATTCACCCCTCCACTTT	CASRQPVGSYNSPLHF
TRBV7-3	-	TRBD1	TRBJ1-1	TGTGCCAGCAGCGGTGGAGGGGGCAACACTGAAGCTTTCTTT	CASSGGGGNTEAFF
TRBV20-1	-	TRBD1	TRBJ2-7	TGCAGTGCTGGACAGGGTACCGGCATCTACGAGCAGTACTTC	CSAGQGTGIYEQYF
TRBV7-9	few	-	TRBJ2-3	TGTGCCAGCACCGAGGGTACTACTCAGTATTTT	CASTEGTTQYF
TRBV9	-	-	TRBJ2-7	TGTGCCAGCAGCGGCGACAGGCCTACCGTTCAGTACTTC	CASSGDRPTVQYF
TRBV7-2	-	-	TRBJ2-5	TGTGCCAGCAGCTTAAATCCTGGGGGAACCAAGTACTTC	CASSLNPGGTKYF
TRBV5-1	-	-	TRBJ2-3	TGCGCCAGCAGCTTGGGTCAGGGAACGAGCACAGATACGCAGTATTTT	CASSLGQGTSTDTQYF
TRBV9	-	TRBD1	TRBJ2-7	TGTGCCAGCAGCGCTAGCGGGACAGGGGGCTACGAGCAGTACTTC	CASSASGTGGYEQYF
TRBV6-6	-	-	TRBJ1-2	TGTGCCAGCAGTTACCCAGGGAGAAACTATGGCTACACCTTC	CASSYPGRNYGYTF
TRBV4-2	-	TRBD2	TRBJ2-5	TGTGCCAGCAGCCCACTAGCCCACGGGGGGAATGAGCAGTACTTC	CASSPLAHGGNEQYF
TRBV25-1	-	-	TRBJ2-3	TGTGCCAGCAGGGGCAGTAGCACAGATACGCAGTATTTT	CASRGSSTDTQYF
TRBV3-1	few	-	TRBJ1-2	TGTGCCAGCAGCCAAGAAGCGGGGACCTCTGGCTACACCTTC	CASSQEAGTSGYTF
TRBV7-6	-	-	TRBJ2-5	TGTGCCAGCAGCCCCCAGGAGGGCTTGCAGTACTTC	CASSPQEGLQYF
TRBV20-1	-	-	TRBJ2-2	TGCAGTGCTAGGGAGGGTTTACAGGGGAACACCGGGGAGCTGTTTTTT	CSAREGLQGNTGELFF
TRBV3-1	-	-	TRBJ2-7	TGTGCCAGCAGAGTCTCAAGCAGCTACGAGCAGTACTTC	CASRVSSSYEQYF
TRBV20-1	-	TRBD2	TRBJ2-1	TGCAGTGCTCCCGTAACTAGCGGGAGGGCCAGGGATGAGCAGTTCTTC	CSAPVTSGRARDEQFF
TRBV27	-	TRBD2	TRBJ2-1	TGTGCCAGCAGTCCGCTGAATTTTGCGCGGGAGGGGGACAATGAGCAGTTCTTC	CASSPLNFAREGDNEQFF
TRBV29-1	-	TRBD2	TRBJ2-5	TGCAGCGTTGGGGGACTAGCGGGAAGGGAGACCCAGTACTTC	CSVGGLAGRETQYF
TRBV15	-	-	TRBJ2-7	TGTGCCTCAGGGACGGGGGCCCCTTACGAGCAGTACTTC	CASGTGAPYEQYF
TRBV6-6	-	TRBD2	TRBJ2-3	TGTGCCAGCAGTTTCGGCACTAGCGGGACCGCAGATACGCAGTATTTT	CASSFGTSGTADTQYF
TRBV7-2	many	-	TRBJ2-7	TGTGCCAGCAGCTTGTCTCAGGGGCCATCCGGGCAGTACTTC	CASSLSQGPSGQYF
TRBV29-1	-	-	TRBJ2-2	TGCAGCGTTGAAGATCGGCAGGACAACAGGGAGCTGTTTTTT	CSVEDRQDNRELFF
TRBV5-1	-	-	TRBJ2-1	TGCGCCAGCAGCTTGTGGGAGCAGGCAGCCTACAATGAGCAGTTCTTC	CASSLWEQAAYNEQFF
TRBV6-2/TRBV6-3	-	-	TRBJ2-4	TGTGCCAGCAGGTTGATAGCCAAAAACATTCGGTACTTC	CASRLIAKNIRYF
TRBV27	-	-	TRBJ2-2	TGTGCCTCCAGCTGGTACAGGGCGGTCACCGGGGAGCTGTTTTTT	CASSWYRAVTGELFF
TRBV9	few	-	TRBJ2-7	TGTGCCAGCAGCGAAAGAAGTGGCGAGCAGTACTTC	CASSERSGEQYF
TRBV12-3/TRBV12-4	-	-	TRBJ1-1	TGTGCCAGCAGTAAGGGGGGAGGGTACACTGAAGCTTTCTTT	CASSKGGGYTEAFF
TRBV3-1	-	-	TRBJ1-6	TGTGCCAGCAGCCAGGCGAGCTCCTATAATTCACCCCTCCACTTT	CASSQASSYNSPLHF
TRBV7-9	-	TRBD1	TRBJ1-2	TGTGCCAGCAGATCAGACAGGGTGCAGTACGGCTACACCTTC	CASRSDRVQYGYTF